These T cell receptor beta chains were read from a single sample in a study of T cell responses to AZD1222 COVID-19 vaccine. The protocol was immunoSEQ multiplex PCR, while the TCRdb copy is restricted to in-frame clones and leaves out a portion. The data show approximately 100,000 clones, around nine tenths seen once. The sequenced sample was peripheral blood, obtained on day 0 of AZD1222 vaccination. Every receptor here comes from an adult in good health. Each CDR3 is given with its conserved first and last residue. A D gene is named only where the DNA matches it firmly. Clone sizes are given selectively: once, few, many, or a class where the clone is expanded.

clone size	V gene	J gene	D gene	CDR3 DNA	CDR3 protein
NA	TRBV11-1	TRBJ1-1	NA	TGTGCCAGCACTAAAAGGGGGGCTTCGGACACTGAAGCTTTCTTT	CASTKRGASDTEAFF
few	TRBV5-1	TRBJ1-5	TRBD1	TGCGCCAGCAGCTTTCCCGGGACAGGGGCCACCCCCCATCAGCCCCAGCATTTT	CASSFPGTGATPHQPQHF
NA	TRBV5-6	TRBJ2-2	NA	TGTGCCAGCAGCAACCAGGGGGAGGGGACCGGGGAGCTGTTTTTT	CASSNQGEGTGELFF
NA	TRBV3-1/TRBV3-2	TRBJ1-1	NA	TGTGCCAGCAGCCAAGCTAACAGAGCAGCTTTCTTT	CASSQANRAAFF
NA	TRBV18	TRBJ1-3	NA	TGTGCCAGCTCACAATCGGGCAGGCTATTCTCTGGAAACACCATATATTTT	CASSQSGRLFSGNTIYF
NA	TRBV19	TRBJ2-1	NA	TGTGCCAGTAGTATCCGGGGGCGGGTAAGGTTCTTC	CASSIRGRVRFF
NA	TRBV6-6	TRBJ1-1	NA	TGTGCCAGCAGTAAAACGAGAGCACAAGGGGACACTGAAGCTTTCTTT	CASSKTRAQGDTEAFF
NA	TRBV6-1	TRBJ2-7	NA	TGTGCCAGCAGTGATCACGGACAGGGAGGGCAATCATACGAGCAGTACTTC	CASSDHGQGGQSYEQYF
few	TRBV6-2/TRBV6-3	TRBJ1-6	TRBD1	TGTGCCAGCAGCCTGACAGGGTGGAATTCACCCCTCCACTTT	CASSLTGWNSPLHF
NA	TRBV12-3/TRBV12-4	TRBJ1-5	NA	TGTGCCAGCAGCCGGGACCCGAATCAGCCCCAGCATTTT	CASSRDPNQPQHF
NA	TRBV27	TRBJ1-6	NA	TGTGCCAGCAGTCCTTCCCGGACAGTCTATAATTCACCCCTCCACTTT	CASSPSRTVYNSPLHF
NA	TRBV2	TRBJ1-6	TRBD1	TGTGCCAGCTCGACAGGGTTTAATTCACCCCTCCACTTT	CASSTGFNSPLHF
NA	TRBV28	TRBJ2-7	NA	TGTGCCAGCAGTCCGCCAGGAGAGCAGTACTTC	CASSPPGEQYF
NA	TRBV7-8	TRBJ2-7	NA	TGTGCCAGCAGCCGACAGCAATCCTACGAGCAGTACTTC	CASSRQQSYEQYF
NA	TRBV7-2	TRBJ1-1	NA	TGTGCCAGCAGCTTATTGTACGGGGGGCTTGGGAACACTGAAGCTTTCTTT	CASSLLYGGLGNTEAFF
NA	TRBV21-1	TRBJ1-1	NA	TGTGCCAGCAGCAAAGCTTCTCCCTCGGGGCAGAACACTGAAGCTTTCTTT	CASSKASPSGQNTEAFF
NA	TRBV7-9	TRBJ2-3	NA	TGTGCCAGCAGCTTAACCCGGGCCACAGATACGCAGTATTTT	CASSLTRATDTQYF
NA	TRBV6-1	TRBJ2-7	NA	TGTGCCAGCAGTGAAGGGTTAGGGGTCTTGGGAGAGCAGTACTTC	CASSEGLGVLGEQYF
few	TRBV5-5	TRBJ1-6	TRBD1	TGTGCCAGCAGCCGAAATACTGGGACAGGGAATTCACCCCTCCACTTT	CASSRNTGTGNSPLHF
NA	TRBV4-3	TRBJ2-5	NA	TGCGCCAGCAGCCAAGATTGGGAACGAGAGACCCAGTACTTC	CASSQDWERETQYF
NA	TRBV7-8	TRBJ1-3	NA	TGTGCCAGCAGCTTAGCCCACAGCACTGGAAACACCATATATTTT	CASSLAHSTGNTIYF
once	TRBV5-1	TRBJ2-5	TRBD1	TGCGCCGGCAGCTTGGGAGACAGGGGTAGGAGAGAGACCCAGTACTTC	CAGSLGDRGRRETQYF
NA	TRBV7-3	TRBJ1-5	NA	TGTGCCAGCAGCTTACCCCAGACAGACCATAGCAATCAGCCCCAGCATTTT	CASSLPQTDHSNQPQHF
NA	TRBV19	TRBJ1-5	NA	TGTGCCAGTAGCACCACCCCTGCCAGGGTGGGTCAGCCCCAGCATTTT	CASSTTPARVGQPQHF
NA	TRBV20-1	TRBJ1-2	NA	TGCAGTGCTAGTGCCAGGGCCGGGGGCTACACCTTC	CSASARAGGYTF
NA	TRBV7-6	TRBJ2-1	NA	TGTGCCAGCAGCTTCCGAGCGGGACACCCCTACAATGAGCAGTTCTTC	CASSFRAGHPYNEQFF
few	TRBV7-2	TRBJ1-6	NA	TGTGCCAGCAGCGGTCACGAGAGGTCCTATAATTCACCCCTCCACTTT	CASSGHERSYNSPLHF
NA	TRBV5-1	TRBJ1-2	NA	TGCGCCAGCAGCCTGGCATCCGGCTATGGCTACACCTTC	CASSLASGYGYTF
NA	TRBV10-1	TRBJ1-1	TRBD1	TGCGCCAGCAGTGAGCCGATAGGGGGACAGTTGAACACTGAAGCTTTCTTT	CASSEPIGGQLNTEAFF
NA	TRBV14	TRBJ1-2	TRBD1	TGTGCCAGCAGCCCTGACAGGGGGCGGAGCTACACCTTC	CASSPDRGRSYTF
NA	TRBV3-1/TRBV3-2	TRBJ2-1	NA	TGTGCCAGCAGCCAAGGGACGTGGGGTTTGGAGCAGTTCTTC	CASSQGTWGLEQFF
NA	TRBV12-3/TRBV12-4	TRBJ2-7	NA	TGTGCCAGCAGTTTAGCGGCCAACTACGAGCAGTACTTC	CASSLAANYEQYF
NA	TRBV7-9	TRBJ1-1	NA	TGTGCCAGCAGCTCATTTGATATTGAAGCTTTCTTT	CASSSFDIEAFF
once	TRBV7-8	TRBJ2-1	TRBD1	TGTGCCAGCACCGTCGGGACAGGGGGAAGATATGAGCAGTTCTTC	CASTVGTGGRYEQFF
NA	TRBV7-2	TRBJ2-1	TRBD2	TGTGCCAGCAGTTTTAGGGGAACTAGCGGGGGTGGGAATGAGCAGTTCTTC	CASSFRGTSGGGNEQFF
NA	TRBV7-3	TRBJ2-3	TRBD2	TGTGCCAGCAGCTTGAGTCTAGCGGGAACAGATACGCAGTATTTT	CASSLSLAGTDTQYF